A single sample gave rise to the 7 T cell receptor beta chains below, sequenced in a study of blood T cell repertoires in COVID-19. Profiling relied on immunoSEQ multiplex PCR, and the TCRdb table lists in-frame clones only, not all of them. The sample has about 62,000 clones; 86% are singletons. Sequenced sample: peripheral blood. The receptor set was obtained from a woman of 80 years or more with acute or convalescent COVID-19.

The V and J genes are TRBV6-4 and TRBJ1-1, with D maybe TRBD1 (6 bases). Germline V gene data show CDR1 as MRHNA and CDR2 as SNTAGT. CDR3 length: 13 amino acids. With 6 bases removed from V and 1 base from J, the gap between germline ends came to 9 bases. CDR3 sequence (DNA): TGTGCCAGCAGCCAGGGGTCGAACACTGAAGCTTTCTTT. Encoded protein: CASSQGSNTEAFF.

Only one count was recorded for this clone. The rearrangement uses TRBV5-8 and TRBJ1-1; no reliable D call. The germline CDR1 and CDR2 sequences are SGHTS and YDEGEE. The CDR3 is made up of 16 amino acids. Between the trimmed V and J ends, which lost 4 bases and 4 bases, there was a span of 20 bases. The CDR3 reads CASSPVGGGLGTEAFF. CDR3 DNA sequence: TGTGCCAGCAGCCCCGTGGGTGGAGGGCTTGGCACTGAAGCTTTCTTT.

The V gene is TRBV14, the J gene TRBJ2-1; D unclear. The CDR3 is 13 residues long. Per the germline V gene, CDR1 is SGHDN and CDR2 is FVKESK. V was clipped by 1 base and J by 9 bases, with 10 bases between them. CDR3 amino acids: CASSQASKREQFF. The CDR3 DNA is TGTGCCAGCAGCCAAGCAAGCAAGCGTGAGCAGTTCTTC.

The V and J genes are TRBV6-5 and TRBJ2-7; 14 bases align to TRBD2. V dropped 2 bases and J dropped 3; count of bases not matched to a gene: 3. Per the germline V gene, CDR1 is MNHEY and CDR2 is SVGAGI. The CDR3 sequence is 16 residues long. The CDR3 sequence: CASSYGTSGSYYEQYF. For the CDR3, the DNA is TGTGCCAGCAGTTACGGGACTAGCGGGAGTTACTACGAGCAGTACTTC.

The chain links TRBV24-1 to TRBJ2-5; D not certain. Germline CDR1 and CDR2: KGHDR and SFDVKD. The CDR3 runs to 14 residues. Trimming took 5 bases from V and 5 from J, leaving 14 bases between them. The chain's CDR3 is CATSAPPYWETQYF. The DNA for the CDR3 is TGTGCCACCAGTGCCCCCCCATACTGGGAGACCCAGTACTTC.

This chain uses TRBV4-1 with TRBJ2-2; D might be TRBD1 (6 bases). Between the trimmed V and J ends, which lost 2 bases and 5 bases, there was a span of 15 bases. Germline V gene data show CDR1 as MGHRA and CDR2 as YSYEKL. The CDR3 has 16 amino acids. The CDR3 bases are TGCGCCAGCAGCCAATCATCAGGGGTGGGTACCGGGGAGCTGTTTTTT. Protein sequence: CASSQSSGVGTGELFF.

This chain connects TRBV2 to TRBJ2-7, with D possibly being TRBD1 (6 bases). Germline values: CDR1 SNHLY, CDR2 FYNNEI. V shed 3 bases and J shed 6 bases, with 18 bases lying between them. The CDR3 totals 15 residues. The CDR3 is CASSDEINRVGEQYF. The CDR3 DNA reads as TGTGCCAGCAGTGACGAAATTAACAGGGTTGGCGAGCAGTACTTC.